Shown below are 17 T cell receptor beta chains from a single sample sequenced in a study of blood T cell repertoires in COVID-19 (TCRdb year 2020). Library preparation was by the immunoSEQ multiplex PCR assay. TCRdb took this table from immuneACCESS and kept in-frame rearrangements with V and J called. Such tables lack part of the clones; where checked against another copy, unresolved V genes explain under half of the gap, and the rest is unexplained. Across this sample there are tens of thousands of clones, with 86% seen only once. The ten largest make up more than 5% of the sample. Material for sequencing was peripheral blood. The receptors stem from a man aged 40-50 years with active COVID-19.

This chain links TRBV2 with TRBJ1-1, with D possibly matching TRBD1 (6 bases). The CDR3 is made up of 13 amino acids. Per the germline V gene, CDR1 is SNHLY and CDR2 is FYNNEI. Trimming took 8 bases from V and 10 from J, leaving 20 bases between them. The CDR3, as DNA: TGTGCCAGCGGACTCAACAGGGTTGGTAGAGCTTTCTTT. Residues: CASGLNRVGRAFF.

V is TRBV3-1 (or the pseudogene TRBV3-2) and J is TRBJ2-3; maybe TRBD2 (5 bases). CDR1 is LGHDT and CDR2 is YNNKEL in the germline V gene (reference sequence). The CDR3 totals 16 residues. V lost 4 bases, J lost 5 bases, and 19 bases lay in between. The CDR3 DNA is TGTGCCAGCAGCCTCCCGCCCGGCGAAGGGAGAGATACGCAGTATTTT. The encoded protein is CASSLPPGEGRDTQYF.

This chain joins TRBV28 and TRBJ2-3; 7 bases line up with TRBD2. CDR1 is MDHEN and CDR2 is SYDVKM in the germline V gene. The CDR3 spans 13 residues. Trimming removed 5 bases from V and 1 base from J; junction bases left unmatched: 0. CDR3 in amino acids: CASSRGGTDTQYF. The CDR3 DNA is TGTGCCAGCAGTCGGGGGGGCACAGATACGCAGTATTTT. The complete variable domain, with remaining parts taken from reference TRBV28 and TRBJ2-3, reads DVKVTQSSRYLVKRTGEKVFLECVQDMDHENMFWYRQDPGLGLRLIYFSYDVKMKEKGDIPEGYSVSREKKERFSLILESASTNQTSMYLCASSRGGTDTQYFGPGTRLTVL.

This chain uses TRBV14 with TRBJ2-1; 13 bases are a match to TRBD2. Germline trimming cut 5 bases from V and 7 bases from J; bases unmatched to any gene: 8. The CDR3 extends over 16 amino acids. The V gene's germline CDR1 is SGHDN and CDR2 FVKESK. In DNA, the CDR3 is TGTGCCAGCAGCTTTGGGACTAGCGGGATTCGGAATGAGCAGTTCTTC. This sequence encodes CASSFGTSGIRNEQFF.

This clone was counted only a few times. The chain uses TRBV7-9 and TRBJ2-7, with 10 nucleotides matching TRBD1. CDR1 SEHNR and CDR2 FQNEAQ come from the germline V gene (reference sequence). The CDR3 spans 12 residues. Trimming took 8 bases from V and 4 from J; bases not matched to a gene: 2. CDR3 sequence: CASGDRGYEQYF. CDR3 sequence (DNA): TGTGCCAGCGGGGACAGGGGATACGAGCAGTACTTC.

The CDR3 sequence is CASGQSNYGYTF. CDR3 coding DNA: TGTGCTAGTGGGCAGTCGAACTATGGCTACACCTTC. V usage is TRBV12-5 and J usage is TRBJ1-2, with D uncertain. Germline V lookup: CDR1 LGHNT, CDR2 FRNRAP. Trimming stripped 6 bases from V and 2 bases from J, with 7 bases between. The CDR3 loop spans 12 amino acids. The full variable domain, rest sourced from reference TRBV12-5 and TRBJ1-2, is DARVTQTPRHKVTEMGQEVTMRCQPILGHNTVFWYRQTMMQGLELLAYFRNRAPLDDSGMPKDRFSAEMPDATLATLKIQPSEPRDSAVYFCASGQSNYGYTFGSGTRLTVV.

The rearrangement links TRBV23-1 to TRBJ2-1; possible D gene TRBD2, 5 bases. TRBV23-1 is classed as an ORF, of uncertain function. Between the trimmed V and J ends, which lost 2 bases and 6 bases, there was a span of 8 bases. The length of the CDR3 is 13 residues. This chain's CDR3 is CASSQAGGNEQFF. In DNA, the CDR3 is TGCGCCAGCAGTCAAGCAGGAGGCAATGAGCAGTTCTTC.

The chain joins TRBV4-2 to TRBJ2-3; TRBD2 is a possible D gene (6 bases). This CDR3 contains 18 residues. The V end was cut by 0 bases, the J end by 3 bases, with 19 bases between. Germline assignment: CDR1 LGHNA and CDR2 YNFKEQ. The CDR3 bases are TGTGCCAGCAGCCAAGATAGGGGAGGCAGGGAGGAAACAGATACGCAGTATTTT. It encodes CASSQDRGGREETDTQYF.

V gene TRBV11-1 combines with J gene TRBJ2-1; the match to TRBD1 covers 8 bases. Unmatched junction bases numbered 6, after V lost 5 bases and J lost 3 bases. The CDR3 sequence is 15 residues long. The germline gives CDR1 SGHAT, CDR2 FQDESV (reference sequence). CDR3 DNA: TGTGCCAGCAGCAACCGGGACAGGATCTACAATGAGCAGTTCTTC. Its protein is CASSNRDRIYNEQFF.

This chain links TRBV6-1 with TRBJ2-3, with TRBD1 as a possible D gene (5 bases). Germline V CDR1 and CDR2: MNHNS, SASEGT. Trimming cost V 2 bases and J 4 bases, with 19 bases left between them. The CDR3 covers 17 residues. In DNA, the CDR3 is TGTGCCAGCAGTGAACAGCCCCAGGGTTCTGGGCCAGATACGCAGTATTTT. Its translation: CASSEQPQGSGPDTQYF.

The chain couples TRBV27 to TRBJ1-2, with 8 positions matching TRBD1. J lost 5 bases, V lost 5 bases, and 10 bases had no gene match. Looked up from germline, CDR1 is MNHEY and CDR2 is SMNVEV (reference sequence). The length of the CDR3 is 15 residues. This CDR3 is CASSPKADRGYGYTF. The CDR3 bases are TGTGCCAGCAGTCCTAAAGCCGACAGGGGTTATGGCTACACCTTC.

V is TRBV20-1 and J is TRBJ2-1; 16 nucleotides agree with TRBD2. V gave up 3 bases and J gave up 2 bases; unmatched junction bases: 10. The V gene's germline CDR1 is DFQATT and CDR2 SNEGSKA (reference sequence). The CDR3 extends over 19 amino acids. The CDR3 coding sequence is TGCAGTGCTAGTAGCCCGGGACTAGCGGGAGGGGCCCCCTACAATGAGCAGTTCTTC. Its protein product is CSASSPGLAGGAPYNEQFF.

The chain links TRBV28 to TRBJ2-1, with TRBD1 matching over 7 bases. V trimming: 3 bases; J trimming: 6 bases; junction bases outside the gene matches: 5. The CDR3 is 14 residues long. Germline CDR1 reads MDHEN; CDR2 reads SYDVKM. The DNA of the CDR3 is TGTGCCAGCAGTTTTCCGGGACAGCGCAATGAGCAGTTCTTC. Amino acid sequence: CASSFPGQRNEQFF. The whole variable domain, remainder taken from reference TRBV28 and TRBJ2-1, is DVKVTQSSRYLVKRTGEKVFLECVQDMDHENMFWYRQDPGLGLRLIYFSYDVKMKEKGDIPEGYSVSREKKERFSLILESASTNQTSMYLCASSFPGQRNEQFFGPGTRLTVL.

V and J are TRBV6-5 and TRBJ1-3; TRBD1 agrees at 7 bases. The ends lost 7 bases at V and 5 bases at J; junction bases unmatched: 8. Germline CDR1 reads MNHEY; CDR2 reads SVGAGI. This CDR3 has 14 residues. The CDR3 loop reads CASTPGQLRNTIYF. CDR3 in DNA: TGTGCCAGCACCCCGGGACAGCTAAGAAACACCATATATTTT.

In its sample, this clone was seen a few times. The chain uses TRBV14 and TRBJ1-6; TRBD1 is a possible D gene (5 bases). Germline V gives CDR1 SGHDN, CDR2 FVKESK. The V and J ends lost 0 bases and 4 bases respectively, with 13 bases between them. The CDR3 contains 17 residues. The CDR3 region is CASSQELDTQYNSPLHF. The CDR3 coding sequence is TGTGCCAGCAGCCAAGAGCTGGACACCCAGTATAATTCACCCCTCCACTTT.

The chain has TRBV5-6 and TRBJ1-1, with D possibly being TRBD1 (5 bases). CDR1 is SGHDT and CDR2 is YYEEEE in the germline V gene. V was trimmed by 2 bases and J by 8 bases, leaving 10 bases between them. The CDR3 consists of 12 residues. The CDR3 coding sequence is TGTGCCAGCAGCTTCGGGGGTGCAGAAGCTTTCTTT. It translates to CASSFGGAEAFF.

The V and J genes are TRBV27 and TRBJ1-1; D is uncertain. V lost 6 bases and J lost 5, with 10 bases in between. CDR3 length equals 12 residues. Germline CDR1 MNHEY, CDR2 SMNVEV (reference sequence). The CDR3 DNA reads TGTGCCAGCAGCCGGTACGGGACTGAAGCTTTCTTT. The encoded protein is CASSRYGTEAFF.